The entry below describes one T cell receptor beta chain. Antigen unknown. Between the trimmed V and J ends, which lost 0 bases and 9 bases, there was a span of 21 bases. The CDR3 sequence is 16 residues long. Germline-derived CDR1 and CDR2 are LNHNV and YYDKDF (reference sequence). Exclusion followed for patients with uncontrolled infection, other autoimmune disease, pregnancy or lactation. For the diagnoses, clinical symptoms, serum thyroxine and TRAb, thyroid ultrasound and orbital computed tomography were used. The source material, RNA transcripts, was used to amplify TCR beta CDR3 regions. A set of HTBI primers served as the primers for a first-round RT-PCR of the TCR CDR3. From the multiplex PCR reads, TCRdb called clonotypes with MiXCR, one entry per CDR3 protein. The table lists hundreds of thousands of distinct CDR3 sequences, roughly 45% of them singletons. The data stem from a study of T cells in Graves' hyperthyroidism and ophthalmopathy.

Overall study findings and caveats: Blood shared most expanded thyroid clonotypes above 0.001.

What was sequenced was peripheral blood or thyroid tissue (not recorded which). The receptor comes from an adult man with Graves' disease, either hyperthyroidism or ophthalmopathy (not recorded which). This chain uses TRBV15 with TRBJ2-7, with D possibly being TRBD2 (8 bases). The CDR3 sequence is CATSRDPKTGREAQYF. The DNA for the CDR3 is TGTGCCACCAGCAGAGATCCCAAGACAGGGCGGGAGGCGCAGTACTTC.